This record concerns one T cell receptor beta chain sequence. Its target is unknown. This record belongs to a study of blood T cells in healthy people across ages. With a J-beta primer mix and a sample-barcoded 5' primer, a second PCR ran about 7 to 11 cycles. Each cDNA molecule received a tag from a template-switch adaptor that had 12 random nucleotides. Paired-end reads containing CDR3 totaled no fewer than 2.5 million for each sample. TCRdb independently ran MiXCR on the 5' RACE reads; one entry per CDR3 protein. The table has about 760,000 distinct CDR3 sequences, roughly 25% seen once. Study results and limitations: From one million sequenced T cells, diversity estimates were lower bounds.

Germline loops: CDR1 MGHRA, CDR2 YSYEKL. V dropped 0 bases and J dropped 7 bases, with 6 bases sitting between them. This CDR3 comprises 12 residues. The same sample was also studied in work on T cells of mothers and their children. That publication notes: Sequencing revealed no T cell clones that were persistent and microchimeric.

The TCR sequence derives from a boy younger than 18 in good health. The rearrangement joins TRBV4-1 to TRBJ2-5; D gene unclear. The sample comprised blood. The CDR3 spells CASSQDLGTQYF. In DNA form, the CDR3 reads TGCGCCAGCAGCCAAGATCTTGGGACCCAGTACTTC.